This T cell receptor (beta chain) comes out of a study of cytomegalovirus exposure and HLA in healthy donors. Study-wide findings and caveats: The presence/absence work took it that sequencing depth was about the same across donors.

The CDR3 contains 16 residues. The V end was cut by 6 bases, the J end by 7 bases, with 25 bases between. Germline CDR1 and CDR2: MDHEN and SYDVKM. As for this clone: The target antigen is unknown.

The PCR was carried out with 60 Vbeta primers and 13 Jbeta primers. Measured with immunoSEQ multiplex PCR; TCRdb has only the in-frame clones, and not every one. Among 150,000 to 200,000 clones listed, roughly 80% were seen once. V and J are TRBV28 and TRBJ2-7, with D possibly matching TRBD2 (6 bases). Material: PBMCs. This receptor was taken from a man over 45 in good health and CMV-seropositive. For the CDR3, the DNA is TGTGCCAGCAGACCACCCGCGGGGCAGAGGACTCGGGAGCAGTACTTC. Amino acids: CASRPPAGQRTREQYF.